This T cell receptor beta chain emerged from a study of technical replicates of blood from a few donors. TCRdb's copy holds only in-frame clones and misses some; the assay was immunoSEQ multiplex PCR. Seen here are roughly 59,000 clones, 70% to 90% observed once, and the top ten hold about 4.8%. The CDR3 sequence is 16 residues long. Between the trimmed V and J ends, which lost 1 base and 0 bases, there was a span of 8 bases. The V gene's germline CDR1 is SGHTS and CDR2 YDEGEE. This clonotype was sampled from a human donor in good health. Some clones in this sample may be carry-over from other donors' samples. This chain connects TRBV5-8 to TRBJ1-6; D call uncertain. The sample was PBMCs. For the CDR3, the DNA is TGTGCCAGCAGCTTGCTTCTAAGCTCCTATAATTCACCCCTCCACTTT. This codes for CASSLLLSSYNSPLHF.